The source of this T cell receptor beta chain is a study of shared clonotypes between healthy human individuals. Trimming took 5 bases from V and 5 from J; bases not matched to a gene: 12. The CDR3 length is 16 residues. Germline-derived CDR1 and CDR2 are PRHDT and FYEKMQ (reference sequence). The assay was immunoSEQ multiplex PCR, and TCRdb's table has in-frame clones only and misses some. The table shows fewer than 3 million clones, with about nine tenths occurring only once. Naive CD4+ cells were CD45RA-selected; the remaining cells were memory. This TCR came from a man between 18 and 35 years old in good health. Some clones in this sample may be carry-over from other donors' samples. The genes are TRBV13 and TRBJ2-7, with TRBD2 matching 10 bases. Sequenced input: naive CD4+ T cells from PBMCs. Subset here: CD45RA+ positively selected. CDR3 loop: CASSRPGTSVPHEQYF. DNA for the CDR3: TGTGCCAGCAGCCGTCCGGGGACTAGCGTCCCCCACGAGCAGTACTTC.